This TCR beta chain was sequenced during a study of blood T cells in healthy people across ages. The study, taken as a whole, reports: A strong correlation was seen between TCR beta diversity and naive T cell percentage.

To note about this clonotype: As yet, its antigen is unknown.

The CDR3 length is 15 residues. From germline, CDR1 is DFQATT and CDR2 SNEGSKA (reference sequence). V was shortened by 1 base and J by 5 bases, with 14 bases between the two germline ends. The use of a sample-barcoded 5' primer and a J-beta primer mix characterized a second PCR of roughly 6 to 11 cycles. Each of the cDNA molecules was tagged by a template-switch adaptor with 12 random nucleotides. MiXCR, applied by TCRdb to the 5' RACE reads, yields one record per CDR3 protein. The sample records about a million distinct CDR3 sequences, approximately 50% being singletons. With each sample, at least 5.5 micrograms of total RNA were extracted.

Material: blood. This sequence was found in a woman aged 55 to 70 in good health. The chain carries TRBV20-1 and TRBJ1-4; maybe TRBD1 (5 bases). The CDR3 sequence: CSARVHRGGNEKLFF. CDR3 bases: TGCAGTGCTAGAGTCCATAGGGGAGGAAATGAAAAACTGTTTTTT.